This T cell receptor beta chain comes out of a study of blood T cell repertoires in COVID-19. Looking at the study overall: The United States, Italy and Spain provided the acute and convalescent COVID-19 samples. Sources were T cells, B-cell-depleted T cells, or PBMCs; the material itself was cDNA or gDNA.

The length of the CDR3 is 16 residues. V lost 1 base and J 0 bases, leaving 10 bases between the germline ends. Looked up from germline, CDR1 is SGHDN and CDR2 is FVKESK. Everyone who took part was about 18 to 89 years old, and they came from 24 US areas. As originally analysed: Amplification with reference gene primers provided the estimates of nucleated cell counts. The protocol was immunoSEQ multiplex PCR, while the TCRdb copy is restricted to in-frame clones and leaves out a portion. V and J calls plus clone size are reproduced from that table; the DNA served to infer D and trimming. The sample lists roughly 130,000 clones, around four fifths occurring once.

The chain couples TRBV14 to TRBJ2-4; possibly TRBD2 for D (5 bases). The sample taken for sequencing was PBMCs or T cells enriched from blood (not recorded which). This sequence originates from a woman aged 45-65 years with acute COVID-19. The CDR3 bases are TGTGCCAGCAGCCAAGGGGTAGAGGGAGCCAAAAACATTCAGTACTTC. Its translation is CASSQGVEGAKNIQYF.